This T cell receptor beta chain stems from a study of T-cell reconstitution after alpha-beta-depleted transplantation in children. In regard to this clonotype: Its antigen is unidentified.

Preparation of the TCRbeta library used unique molecular identifiers. A single record per CDR3 protein comes from TCRdb applying MiXCR to the PCR reads. The repertoire has under 750,000 distinct CDR3 sequences, more than 20% of them found once; the top ten carry around an eighth. General study findings and limits: The authors attributed T-cell counts and diversity one year after transplant mostly to newly produced T cells. Some patients' high day-60 TCRbeta diversity was traced to surviving recipient T cells and thymic progenitors. Several hundred expanded graft clones reportedly gave rise to the alpha-beta T cells present about two months after transplant.

The CDR3 has 12 residues. CDR1 is SNHLY, CDR2 FYNNEI, per germline. The V gene lost 7 bases and the J gene lost 3 bases, with 10 bases spanning the gap. The rearrangement joins TRBV2 to TRBJ2-7; D is possibly TRBD1 or TRBD2 (6 bases each). The origin of this receptor is a boy younger than two who had a stem cell transplant for acute myeloid leukemia, so the T cells may come from the graft donor. The material was PBMCs, mostly from graft donor cells, obtained 360 days after TCRalphabeta/CD19-depleted stem cell transplant. The DNA of the CDR3 is TGTGCCAGCATCGGGGGCGGCTACGAGCAGTACGTC. This codes for CASIGGGYEQYV.